This T cell receptor (beta chain) was sequenced for a study of Ad26.COV2.S vaccination and SARS-CoV-2 variants. The protocol was immunoSEQ multiplex PCR, while the TCRdb copy is restricted to in-frame clones and leaves out a portion. There are 350,000 to 500,000 clones in the sample; approximately 88% occur only once, and around 3.6% lies in the top ten. The germline V and J ends were trimmed by 0 bases and 8 bases, with 10 bases remaining between them. Germline CDR1 reads MNHEY; CDR2 reads SMNVEV (reference sequence). The CDR3 has 13 amino acids. Treatment reported: 19 received Ad26.COV2.S at low or high dose, single or two shots; 5 received placebo; per-sample allocation not given. Sampling was done on day 63 after the first vaccine or placebo injection. Vaccination employed an Ad26 vector expressing the Wuhan-strain SARS-CoV-2 spike.

This TCR came from a person between 18 and 59 years old who received the Ad26.COV2.S COVID-19 vaccine or a placebo. Sequencing used peripheral blood, obtained in a trial of Ad26.COV2.S vaccine versus placebo. The V gene is TRBV27, the J gene TRBJ1-2, with no clear D. The CDR3 here is CASSLSRHGGYTF. CDR3 coding DNA: TGTGCCAGCAGTTTATCCAGGCATGGCGGCTACACCTTC.